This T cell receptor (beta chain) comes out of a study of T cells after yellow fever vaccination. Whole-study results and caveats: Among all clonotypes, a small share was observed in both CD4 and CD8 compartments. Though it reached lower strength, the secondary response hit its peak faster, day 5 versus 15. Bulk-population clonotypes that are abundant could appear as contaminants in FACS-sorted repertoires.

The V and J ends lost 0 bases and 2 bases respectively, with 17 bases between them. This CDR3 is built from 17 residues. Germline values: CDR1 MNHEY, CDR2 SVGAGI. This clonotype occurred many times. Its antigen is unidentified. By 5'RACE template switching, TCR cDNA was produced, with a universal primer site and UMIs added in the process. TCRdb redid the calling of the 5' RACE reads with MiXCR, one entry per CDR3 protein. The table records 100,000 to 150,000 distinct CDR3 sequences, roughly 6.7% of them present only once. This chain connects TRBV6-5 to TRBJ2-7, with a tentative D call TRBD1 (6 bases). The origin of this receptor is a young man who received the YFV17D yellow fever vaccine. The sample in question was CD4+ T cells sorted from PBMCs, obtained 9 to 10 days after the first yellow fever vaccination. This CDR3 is CASSYSIDAGAPYEQYF. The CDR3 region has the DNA TGTGCCAGCAGTTACTCGATAGACGCAGGGGCCCCCTACGAGCAGTACTTC.